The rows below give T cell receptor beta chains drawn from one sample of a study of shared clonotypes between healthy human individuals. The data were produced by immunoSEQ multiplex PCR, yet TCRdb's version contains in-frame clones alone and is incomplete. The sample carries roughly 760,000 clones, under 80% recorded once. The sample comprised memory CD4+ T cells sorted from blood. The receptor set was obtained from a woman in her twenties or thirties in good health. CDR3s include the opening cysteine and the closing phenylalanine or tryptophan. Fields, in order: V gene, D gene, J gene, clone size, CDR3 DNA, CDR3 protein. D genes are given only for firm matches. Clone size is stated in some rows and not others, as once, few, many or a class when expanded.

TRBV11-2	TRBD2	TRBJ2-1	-	TGTGCCAGCAGCTTCCAGCGGGAGCCATCCTACAATGAGCAGTTCTTC	CASSFQREPSYNEQFF
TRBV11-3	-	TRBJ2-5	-	TGTGCCAGCAGCCGGCTAGCACAAGAGACCCAGTACTTC	CASSRLAQETQYF
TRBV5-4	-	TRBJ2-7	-	TGTGCCAGCAGCTTGGCTGGGAAGTGGTACGAGCAGTACTTC	CASSLAGKWYEQYF
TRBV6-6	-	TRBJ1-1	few	TGTGCCAGCAGTTCCCAAAGCGGCGCTGAAGCTTTCTTT	CASSSQSGAEAFF
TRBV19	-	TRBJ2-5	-	TGTGCCAGTAGTTTGCAGGGGGGTTTTGGAGAGACCCAGTACTTC	CASSLQGGFGETQYF
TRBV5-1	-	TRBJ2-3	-	TGCGCCAGCAGTTTCCCCACAGATACGCAGTATTTT	CASSFPTDTQYF
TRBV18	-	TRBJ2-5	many	TGTGCCAGCTCGTCACAGGGATCTGAGACCCAGTACTTC	CASSSQGSETQYF
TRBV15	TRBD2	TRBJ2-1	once	TGTGCCACCAGCACCGGGACTAGCGGGAGCGGGGCCTACAATGAGCAGTTCTTC	CATSTGTSGSGAYNEQFF
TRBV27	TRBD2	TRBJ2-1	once	TGTGCCAGCAGTCCAGCGGGAGGCTCCTACAATGAGCAGTTCTTC	CASSPAGGSYNEQFF
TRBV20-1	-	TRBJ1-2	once	TGCAGTGCTAGTAGCGCCTATGGCTACACCTTC	CSASSAYGYTF
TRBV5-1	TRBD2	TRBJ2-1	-	TGCGCCAGCAGCCACAGCACTAGCGGGAGTGATGAGCAGTTCTTC	CASSHSTSGSDEQFF
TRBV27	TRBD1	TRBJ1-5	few	TGTGCCAGCCGACAGGGTATTTTTCAGCCCCAGCATTTT	CASRQGIFQPQHF
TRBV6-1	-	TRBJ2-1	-	TGTGCCAGCACCGTCGACAGGAGCTCCTACAATGAGCAGTTCTTC	CASTVDRSSYNEQFF
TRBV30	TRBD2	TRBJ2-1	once	TGTGCCTGGGGAACTAGCGGGAGGTTTGTTGAGCAGTTCTTC	CAWGTSGRFVEQFF
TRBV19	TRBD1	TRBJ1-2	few	TGTGCCAGTAGCTGGGACAGCGTTAACTATGGCTACACCTTC	CASSWDSVNYGYTF
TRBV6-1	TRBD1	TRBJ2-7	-	TGTGCCAGCAGTGACATTGGACAGGGGACCTACGAGCAGTACTTC	CASSDIGQGTYEQYF
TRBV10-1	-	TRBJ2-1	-	TGCGCCAGCAGTGTTCAGGATGAGCAGTTCTTC	CASSVQDEQFF
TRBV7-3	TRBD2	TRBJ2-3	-	TGTGCCAGCAGCTCCCGACTAGCGGGCACAGATACGCAGTATTTT	CASSSRLAGTDTQYF
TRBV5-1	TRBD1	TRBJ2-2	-	TGCGCCAGCACCGAAATAACAGGGGGAGAAACCGGGGAGCTGTTTTTT	CASTEITGGETGELFF
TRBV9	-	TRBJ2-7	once	TGTGCCAGCAGCGTAGATCCAGGAAGCTCCTACGAGCAGTACTTC	CASSVDPGSSYEQYF
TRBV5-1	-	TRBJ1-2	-	TGCGCCAGCAGCCCGGGTGGGGAAGAAGGCTATGGCTACACCTTC	CASSPGGEEGYGYTF
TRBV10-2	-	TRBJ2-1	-	TGCGCCAGCAGGCCCCGGGGTTCACGGCTGGGTGAGCAGTTCTTC	CASRPRGSRLGEQFF
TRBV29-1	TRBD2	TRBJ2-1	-	TGCAGCGCAGGACCAGCTAGCGGTTTCAATGAGCAGTTCTTC	CSAGPASGFNEQFF
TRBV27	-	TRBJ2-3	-	TGTGCCAGCAGTTTAGGAGGGGTGCCCACAGATACGCAGTATTTT	CASSLGGVPTDTQYF
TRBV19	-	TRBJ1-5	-	TGTGCCAGCCAGGACGGCGTCCTCAATCAGCCCCAGCATTTT	CASQDGVLNQPQHF
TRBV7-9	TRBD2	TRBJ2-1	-	TGTGCCAGCAGCTCCAATAGCGGGGGCTCCTACAATGAGCAGTTCTTC	CASSSNSGGSYNEQFF
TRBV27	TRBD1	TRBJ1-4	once	TGTGCCAGCAGTTTTAACAGGGGCCGAAATGAAAAACTGTTTTTT	CASSFNRGRNEKLFF
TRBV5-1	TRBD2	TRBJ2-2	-	TGCGCCAGCAGCTTGAGTCTAGCGGGAGATCGGGAGCTGTTTTTT	CASSLSLAGDRELFF
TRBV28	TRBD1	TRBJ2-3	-	TGTGCCAGCAGTTTACAGGGGGTAACCAAAGATACGCAGTATTTT	CASSLQGVTKDTQYF
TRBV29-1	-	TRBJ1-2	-	TGCAGCGTTGAACACTATATCTATGGTGGCTACACCTTC	CSVEHYIYGGYTF
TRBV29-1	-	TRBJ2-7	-	TGCAGCGTTGAAGATCCTTCCGAGCAGTACTTC	CSVEDPSEQYF
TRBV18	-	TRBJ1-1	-	TGTGCCAGCTCACCTACCGAAACCGCGGCTCAGGCTTTCTTT	CASSPTETAAQAFF
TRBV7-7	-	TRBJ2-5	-	TGTGCCAGCAGCGAGGGCTACCAAGAGACCCAGTACTTC	CASSEGYQETQYF
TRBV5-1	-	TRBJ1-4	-	TGCGCCAGCAGCACACAGGGAATTGGGGAAAAACTGTTTTTT	CASSTQGIGEKLFF
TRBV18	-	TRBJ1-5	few	TGTGCCAGCTCACCACAGGGTAACAATCAGCCCCAGCATTTT	CASSPQGNNQPQHF
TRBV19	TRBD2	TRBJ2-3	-	TGTGCCAGTAGTAAACTAGCGGGAGATTCTCGATATACGCAGTATTTT	CASSKLAGDSRYTQYF
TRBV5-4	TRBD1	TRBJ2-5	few	TGTGCCAGCAGGTACCCGGGACAGCAAGAGACCCAGTACTTC	CASRYPGQQETQYF
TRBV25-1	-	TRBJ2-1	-	TGTGCCAGCAGCTCGCTTTACAATGAGCAGTTCTTC	CASSSLYNEQFF
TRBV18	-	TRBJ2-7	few	TGTGCCAGCTCACCGGGGGACACCTACGAGCAGTACTTC	CASSPGDTYEQYF
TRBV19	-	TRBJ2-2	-	TGTGCCAGTAGTATAGATCTAGCCGGGGACACCGGGGAGCTGTTTTTT	CASSIDLAGDTGELFF
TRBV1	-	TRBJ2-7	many	TGCACCAGCAGCTGCAATAAAACCGGGACTACTAACGAGCAGTACTTC	CTSSCNKTGTTNEQYF
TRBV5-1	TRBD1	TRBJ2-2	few	TGCGCCAACAGACAGGGGGTCAACGGGGAGCTGTTTTTT	CANRQGVNGELFF
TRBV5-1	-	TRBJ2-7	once	TGCGCCAGCAGCAACCCAAAAATACAACTTGACCGGGACAAGTGGGGGGAGCAGTACTTC	CASSNPKIQLDRDKWGEQYF
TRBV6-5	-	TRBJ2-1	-	TGTGCCAGCAGTCCGCCTTCGGGGAATGAGCAGTTCTTC	CASSPPSGNEQFF
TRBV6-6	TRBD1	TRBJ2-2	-	TGTGCCAGCAGTGGCTCCGGACAGGGGGCAACCGGGGAGCTGTTTTTT	CASSGSGQGATGELFF
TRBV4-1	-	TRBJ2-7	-	TGCGCCAGCAGCCAAGTCGGACGGGCCTTAACCTACGAGCAGTACTTC	CASSQVGRALTYEQYF
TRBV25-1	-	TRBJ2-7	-	TGTGCCAGCAGTGAACGGGCGGGACAGATGAGCTCCTACGAGCAGTACTTC	CASSERAGQMSSYEQYF
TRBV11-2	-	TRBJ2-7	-	TGTGCCAGCAGCTTAGGTGCGGGTTCCTACGAGCAGTACTTC	CASSLGAGSYEQYF
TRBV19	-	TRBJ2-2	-	TGTGCCAGTAGCTCTGCCCTCGGCCGGGAGCTGTTTTTT	CASSSALGRELFF
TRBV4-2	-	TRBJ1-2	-	TGTGCCAGCAGCCAGGTCGAGGAGGGGGTTAATGGCTACACCTTC	CASSQVEEGVNGYTF
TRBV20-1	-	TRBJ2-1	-	TGCAGTGCTATCGTAGCCTATGAGCAGTTCTTC	CSAIVAYEQFF
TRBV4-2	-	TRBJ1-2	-	TGTGCCAGCAGCCAAGAGTCGGGGGGCTACACCTTC	CASSQESGGYTF
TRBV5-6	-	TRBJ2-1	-	TGTGCCAGCAGCCCGACCTGGGTAGGGGAGCAGTTCTTC	CASSPTWVGEQFF
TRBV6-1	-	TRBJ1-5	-	TGTGCCAGCACACGCGGTGTCAATCAGCCCCAGCATTTT	CASTRGVNQPQHF
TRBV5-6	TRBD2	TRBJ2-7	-	TGTGCCAGCAGCATTTCTTGGACTAGCGGATACGAGCAGTACTTC	CASSISWTSGYEQYF
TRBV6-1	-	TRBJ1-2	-	TGTGCCAGCAGTGAGTCGGAGGGGGCTAACTATGGCTACACCTTC	CASSESEGANYGYTF
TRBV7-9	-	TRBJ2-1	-	TGTGCCAGCAGCTCTATAACAGCAGCTGAGCAGTTCTTC	CASSSITAAEQFF
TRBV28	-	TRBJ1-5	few	TGTGCCAGCAGTCCCGGGAGTCAGCCCCAGCATTTT	CASSPGSQPQHF
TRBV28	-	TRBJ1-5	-	TGTGCCAGCAGGGGAGGGGGTTCGGTTCAGCCCCAGCATTTT	CASRGGGSVQPQHF